Below, 23 T cell receptor beta chains from the same sample are listed, as sequenced in a study of blood T cell repertoires in COVID-19. Here immunoSEQ multiplex PCR was the method, and the copy in TCRdb shows in-frame clones only, minus some. The sample contains some 390,000 clones, 85% to 90% of which appear only once. Sequencing used peripheral blood. The receptors shown here come from a human donor in a cohort sampled during active COVID-19.

This rearrangement joins TRBV4-2 to TRBJ2-1; 11 nucleotides align to TRBD2. CDR3 length equals 17 residues. CDR1 and CDR2 (germline): LGHNA, YNFKEQ. V lost 0 bases to trimming and J lost 5 bases; unmatched junction nucleotides: 6. CDR3 nucleotide sequence: TGTGCCAGCAGCCAAGAACTAGCGGGGGCGGACCACAATGAGCAGTTCTTC. Amino acids: CASSQELAGADHNEQFF.

On this clone itself: Other nucleotide sequences in the sample specify the same CDR3. The V and J genes are TRBV6-5 and TRBJ1-4; the match to TRBD1 covers 8 bases. CDR1 is MNHEY and CDR2 is SVGAGI in the germline V gene. This CDR3 contains 14 residues. Unmatched junction bases numbered 7, after V lost 6 bases and J lost 7 bases. The CDR3 nucleotides read TGTGCCAGCAGCTTGGACAGGGTTTCTGAAAAACTGTTTTTT. It specifies CASSLDRVSEKLFF.

V and J are TRBV24-1 and TRBJ2-1; D is unresolved. V gave up 0 bases and J gave up 6 bases, with 11 bases separating them. The CDR3 is made up of 15 amino acids. CDR1 and CDR2 from the germline V gene are KGHDR and SFDVKD. CDR3 coding DNA: TGTGCCACCAGTGATTTGGACACCCCAGCCAATGAGCAGTTCTTC. It specifies CATSDLDTPANEQFF.

The J gene is TRBJ2-1, the V gene TRBV2, with a possible D match to TRBD1 (6 bases). V was shortened by 6 bases and J by 8 bases, with 29 bases between the two germline ends. CDR3 length: 18 amino acids. Germline-derived CDR1 and CDR2 are SNHLY and FYNNEI. As DNA, the CDR3 is TGTGCCAGCAGCCAAGGGGGATCAAGGGCCCCTCCAGACGATGAGCAGTTCTTC. It codes for CASSQGGSRAPPDDEQFF.

The chain uses TRBV7-8 and TRBJ2-5; 7 positions match TRBD2. The germline gives CDR1 SGHVS, CDR2 FQNEAQ. The CDR3 is made up of 20 amino acids. The V segment lost 2 bases and the J segment 2 bases; nucleotides outside the gene matches: 20. In DNA, the CDR3 is TGTGCCAGCAGCTTAATTTGGCTCTCGGGTGGGGGGGAAACACAAGAGACCCAGTACTTC. It is translated as CASSLIWLSGGGETQETQYF.

The chain joins TRBV5-1 to TRBJ1-1; 7 positions match TRBD1. V trimming: 4 bases; J trimming: 5 bases; junction bases outside the gene matches: 8. From germline, CDR1 is SGHRS and CDR2 YFSETQ. CDR3 length: 14 residues. CDR3 protein: CASSTEEGQTEAFF. CDR3 DNA sequence: TGCGCCAGCAGCACGGAGGAGGGACAGACTGAAGCTTTCTTT.

This chain joins TRBV7-2 and TRBJ1-4; tentative D call: TRBD1 (5 bases). Germline V gene sequence: CDR1 SGHTA, CDR2 FQGNSA. This CDR3 has 14 residues. The V end lost 4 bases, the J end lost 7 bases, and 13 bases lay between the germline ends. CDR3 sequence: CASSWGRETEKLFF. The CDR3 DNA follows: TGTGCCAGCAGCTGGGGCAGGGAAACTGAAAAACTGTTTTTT.

The chain employs TRBV9 and TRBJ2-3; 9 nucleotides align to TRBD2. The length of the CDR3 is 16 residues. Losses at the gene ends were 3 bases for V and 6 bases for J; bases not matched to a gene: 11. The germline gives CDR1 SGDLS, CDR2 YYNGEE. In DNA, the CDR3 is TGTGCCAGCAGCGCGTTTGGCGGGGGGGCCAGCGATACGCAGTATTTT. Amino acid sequence: CASSAFGGGASDTQYF.

The rearrangement uses TRBV6-5 and TRBJ1-6; D gene unclear. With 0 bases removed from V and 14 bases from J, the gap between germline ends came to 14 bases. CDR3 length equals 14 residues. Per germline, CDR1 MNHEY and CDR2 SVGAGI. CDR3 protein: CASSYSSGLRTLHF. In nucleotides, the CDR3 is TGTGCCAGCAGTTACTCTTCTGGGCTACGTACCCTCCACTTT.

This sequence joins TRBV20-1 and TRBJ2-3; 7 bases map to TRBD2. Germline values: CDR1 DFQATT, CDR2 SNEGSKA (reference sequence). This CDR3 spans 14 amino acids. With 3 bases clipped from V and 4 bases from J, the junction kept 7 bases outside the gene matches. CDR3 DNA: TGCAGTGCTAGTTGGCTAGCGGCTGCAGATACGCAGTATTTT. Translated: CSASWLAAADTQYF.

This clone was counted a single time. The gene calls are TRBV15 and TRBJ2-1, with 12 nucleotides matching TRBD1. Trimming at V came to 5 bases and at J to 6 bases, leaving 2 bases not matched to a gene. Germline-derived CDR1 and CDR2 are LNHNV and YYDKDF (reference sequence). The CDR3 consists of 14 residues. This CDR3 is CATSRDRGLNEQFF. Written as DNA, the CDR3 is TGTGCCACCAGCCGGGACAGGGGGCTCAATGAGCAGTTCTTC.

This chain joins TRBV7-3 and TRBJ2-2; tentatively, D is TRBD2 (5 bases). Trimming cost V 4 bases and J 2 bases, with 8 bases left between them. This CDR3 contains 14 residues. Germline V gives CDR1 SGHTA, CDR2 FQGTGA. In DNA, the CDR3 is TGTGCCAGCAGCTCTCGACTAAACACCGGGGAGCTGTTTTTT. The encoded protein is CASSSRLNTGELFF.

The rearrangement uses TRBV5-6 and TRBJ2-5; TRBD2 agrees at 10 bases. The CDR3 runs to 19 residues. Germline values: CDR1 SGHDT, CDR2 YYEEEE. Trimming removed 4 bases from V and 2 bases from J; junction bases left unmatched: 17. The CDR3 region has the DNA TGTGCCAGCAGCCTCGTCCGGACTAGCGGAACCTGGGGGCAAGAGACCCAGTACTTC. Residues: CASSLVRTSGTWGQETQYF.

This clone was found a few times. The gene calls are TRBV19 and TRBJ2-2; 9 bases align to TRBD1. The CDR3 is 14 residues long. Per the germline V gene, CDR1 is LNHDA and CDR2 is SQIVND (reference sequence). The J segment lost 3 bases and the V segment lost 10 bases, leaving 6 bases of the junction unmatched. The CDR3 DNA follows: TGTGCCACTATTAGGGACAGGGACACCGGGGAGCTGTTTTTT. Translation gives CATIRDRDTGELFF.

The genes are TRBV29-1 and TRBJ2-3, with D perhaps TRBD1 (6 bases). Trimming took off 8 bases at V and 3 bases at J, with 21 bases between the two ends. This CDR3 region has 15 residues. Looked up from germline, CDR1 is SQVTM and CDR2 is ANQGSEA. CDR3 sequence reads: CSSENTGTMTDTQYF. As DNA, the CDR3 is TGCAGCTCCGAAAACACCGGGACAATGACAGATACGCAGTATTTT.

CDR3 loop: CAWSQDPGTRTQYF. The DNA of the CDR3 is TGTGCCTGGAGCCAGGATCCTGGTACAAGGACGCAGTATTTT. The chain couples TRBV30 to TRBJ2-3; D gene uncertain. V lost 3 bases and J lost 9, with 19 bases in between. Per the germline V gene, CDR1 is GTSNPN and CDR2 is SVGIG (reference sequence). The length of the CDR3 is 14 residues.

This clone showed up just once. The chain recombines TRBV6-8 with TRBJ2-3, with TRBD1 identical over 12 bases. Germline V gives CDR1 MNHGY, CDR2 SAAAGT. Trimming at V came to 3 bases and at J to 4 bases, leaving 8 bases not matched to a gene. This CDR3 has 17 amino acids. CDR3 residues: CASSYLRDRGPADTQYF. CDR3 DNA: TGTGCCAGCAGTTATCTCCGGGACAGGGGGCCCGCAGATACGCAGTATTTT.

This clone has only one observation. The J gene is TRBJ2-1, the V gene TRBV5-1; 8 nucleotides line up with TRBD1. Per germline, CDR1 SGHRS and CDR2 YFSETQ. The CDR3 extends over 17 amino acids. Trimming removed 3 bases from V and 4 bases from J; junction bases left unmatched: 12. CDR3 sequence reads: CASSSLSPGGAYNEQFF. As DNA, the CDR3 is TGCGCCAGCAGCTCCCTCAGCCCAGGGGGCGCGTACAATGAGCAGTTCTTC.

The chain uses TRBV3-1 (or the pseudogene TRBV3-2) and TRBJ2-1, with D perhaps matching TRBD2 (5 bases). The CDR3 spans 15 residues. Trimming removed 4 bases at V and 2 bases at J, with 12 bases between. Looked up from germline, CDR1 is LGHDT and CDR2 is YNNKEL (reference sequence). The CDR3 DNA sequence: TGTGCCAGCAGCCCGTCGGACTCGACCTACAATGAGCAGTTCTTC. Its protein product is CASSPSDSTYNEQFF.

The CDR3 protein is CASSETAGAANEQFF. DNA for the CDR3: TGTGCCAGCAGTGAAACGGCGGGGGCGGCGAATGAGCAGTTCTTC. The chain couples TRBV6-1 to TRBJ2-1; the D gene is possibly TRBD2 (7 bases). Germline V gene lookup returns CDR1 MNHNS and CDR2 SASEGT. With 2 bases removed from V and 7 bases from J, the gap between germline ends came to 15 bases. The length of the CDR3 is 15 residues.

The gene calls are TRBV11-3 and TRBJ1-1, with D possibly TRBD1 on 6 matching bases. The V gene's germline CDR1 is SGHNT and CDR2 YENEEA. This CDR3 is built from 10 residues. The CDR3, as DNA: TGTAGAAGGGGGTTCACTGAAGCTTTCTTT. Translated, it gives CRRGFTEAFF. The full variable domain, rest sourced from reference TRBV11-3 and TRBJ1-1, is EAGVVQSPRYKIIEKKQPVAFWCNPISGHNTLYWYLQNLGQGPELLIRYENEEAVDDSQLPKDRFSAERLKGVDSTLKIQPAELGDSAVYLCRRGFTEAFFGQGTRLTVV.

V and J are TRBV7-9 and TRBJ1-4, with TRBD1 as a possible D gene (5 bases). The germline V gene has CDR1 SEHNR and CDR2 FQNEAQ (reference sequence). V shed 5 bases and J shed 8 bases, with 18 bases lying between them. The CDR3 sequence is 15 residues long. CDR3 DNA sequence: TGTGCCAGCAGCAAAAGTCGGGGGGTAGGGGAAAAACTGTTTTTT. This translates into CASSKSRGVGEKLFF.

The J gene is TRBJ1-2, the V gene TRBV11-2; 7 bases agree with TRBD1. V trimming: 5 bases; J trimming: 2 bases; junction bases outside the gene matches: 8. CDR3 length: 15 amino acids. Germline CDR1 is SGHAT and CDR2 is FQNNGV. The CDR3 nucleotides read TGTGCCAGCAGCGCGATAGGGGGCGCGAACTATGGCTACACCTTC. Amino acids: CASSAIGGANYGYTF. Drawing the rest from reference TRBV11-2 and TRBJ1-2, the complete variable domain is EAGVAQSPRYKIIEKRQSVAFWCNPISGHATLYWYQQILGQGPKLLIQFQNNGVVDDSQLPKDRFSAERLKGVDSTLKIQPAKLEDSAVYLCASSAIGGANYGYTFGSGTRLTVV.